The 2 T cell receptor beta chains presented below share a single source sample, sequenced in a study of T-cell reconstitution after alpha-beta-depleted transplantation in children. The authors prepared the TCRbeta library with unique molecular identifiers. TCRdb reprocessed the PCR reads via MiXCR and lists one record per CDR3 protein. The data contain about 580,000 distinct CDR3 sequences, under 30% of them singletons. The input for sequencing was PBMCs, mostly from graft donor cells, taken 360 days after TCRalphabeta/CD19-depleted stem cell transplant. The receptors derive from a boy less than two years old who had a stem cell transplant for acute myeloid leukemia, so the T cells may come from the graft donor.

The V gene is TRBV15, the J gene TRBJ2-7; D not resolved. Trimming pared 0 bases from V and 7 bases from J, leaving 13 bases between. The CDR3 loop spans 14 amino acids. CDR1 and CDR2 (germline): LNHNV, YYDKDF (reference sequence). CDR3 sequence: CATSREYTSWEQYV. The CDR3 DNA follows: TGTGCCACCAGCAGAGAGTACACGAGTTGGGAGCAGTACGTC.

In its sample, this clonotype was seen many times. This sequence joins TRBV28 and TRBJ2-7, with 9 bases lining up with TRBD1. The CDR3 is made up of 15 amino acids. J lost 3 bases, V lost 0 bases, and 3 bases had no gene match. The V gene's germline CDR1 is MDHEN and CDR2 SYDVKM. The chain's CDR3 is CASSLWGTGNYEQYV. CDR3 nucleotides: TGTGCCAGCAGTTTATGGGGGACAGGGAACTACGAGCAGTACGTC.